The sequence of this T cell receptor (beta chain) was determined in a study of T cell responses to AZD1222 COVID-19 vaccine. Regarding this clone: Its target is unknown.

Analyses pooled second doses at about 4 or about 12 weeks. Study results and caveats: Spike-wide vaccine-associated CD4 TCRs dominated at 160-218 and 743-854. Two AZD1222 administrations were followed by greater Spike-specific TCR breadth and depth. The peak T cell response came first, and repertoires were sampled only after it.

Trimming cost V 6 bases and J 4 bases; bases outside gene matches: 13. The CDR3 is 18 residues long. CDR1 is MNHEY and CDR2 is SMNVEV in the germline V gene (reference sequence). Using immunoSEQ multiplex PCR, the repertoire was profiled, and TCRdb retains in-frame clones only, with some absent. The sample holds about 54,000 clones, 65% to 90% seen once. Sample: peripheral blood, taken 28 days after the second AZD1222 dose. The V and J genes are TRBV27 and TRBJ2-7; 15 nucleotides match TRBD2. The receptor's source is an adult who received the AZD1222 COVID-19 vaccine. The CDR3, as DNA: TGTGCCAGCAGGATAACAGGACTAGCGGGAGGGCCGTCTTACGAGCAGTACTTC. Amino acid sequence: CASRITGLAGGPSYEQYF.